One and the same sample provided the 28 T cell receptor beta chains below, sequenced in a study of T cells after yellow fever vaccination. TCRdb re-derived calls from the 5' RACE reads in MiXCR, one entry per CDR3 protein. This sample yields hundreds of thousands of distinct CDR3 sequences, of which approximately 13% are seen a single time; 14% to 15% belongs to the top ten. Sequenced material: PBMCs, taken on the day of the yellow fever booster vaccination. Every receptor here comes from a man between 25 and 39 years old who received the YFV17D yellow fever vaccine.

This clonotype was found a few times. The chain is built from TRBV29-1 and TRBJ2-5; D is undetermined. The germline V gene encodes CDR1 SQVTM and CDR2 ANQGSEA. The CDR3 is 14 amino acids. V shed 5 bases and J shed 0 bases, with 13 bases lying between them. This CDR3 is CSVPWPEYQETQYF. The CDR3 nucleotides read TGCAGCGTTCCATGGCCTGAGTACCAAGAGACCCAGTACTTC.

This clonotype appeared a few times. The rearrangement uses TRBV2 and TRBJ2-2; D is ambiguous. Trimming shortened V by 4 bases and J by 8 bases, and 8 bases separated the two germline ends. CDR3 length: 12 residues. In germline, CDR1 is SNHLY, CDR2 FYNNEI. CDR3 bases: TGTGCCAGCAGTGGAGCAGCGGGGGAGCTGTTTTTT. Its translation: CASSGAAGELFF. Combining the CDR3 with reference TRBV2 and TRBJ2-2 gives the whole variable domain EPEVTQTPSHQVTQMGQEVILRCVPISNHLYFYWYRQILGQKVEFLVSFYNNEISEKSEIFDDQFSVERPDGSNFTLKIRSTKLEDSAMYFCASSGAAGELFFGEGSRLTVL.

This clonotype was recorded a few times. This chain connects TRBV24-1 to TRBJ2-1; TRBD1 matches at 11 bases. V dropped 0 bases and J dropped 2; count of bases not matched to a gene: 5. CDR1 and CDR2 (germline): KGHDR, SFDVKD. This CDR3 comprises 18 residues. The CDR3 coding sequence is TGTGCCACCAGTGATTTGCCAGGACAGGGGGCCACCTACAATGAGCAGTTCTTC. Amino acid sequence: CATSDLPGQGATYNEQFF.

This clonotype appeared a few times. The chain uses TRBV5-1 and TRBJ2-6, with TRBD1 matching 8 bases. J lost 4 bases, V lost 0 bases, and 3 bases had no gene match. There are 16 residues in the CDR3. CDR1 and CDR2 from the germline V gene are SGHRS and YFSETQ. CDR3 amino acids: CASSLGTGIGANVLTF. The CDR3 DNA follows: TGCGCCAGCAGCTTGGGGACAGGGATCGGGGCCAACGTCCTGACTTTC.

This clonotype has just a few counts. The chain recombines TRBV5-1 with TRBJ1-2; unclear D gene. The germline gives CDR1 SGHRS, CDR2 YFSETQ. The CDR3 is made up of 14 amino acids. V shed 0 bases and J shed 2 bases, with 8 bases lying between them. CDR3 DNA: TGCGCCAGCAGCTTGGAGTCAGCGAACTATGGCTACACCTTC. It yields the protein CASSLESANYGYTF. Filled out from reference TRBV5-1 and TRBJ1-2, the complete variable domain reads KAGVTQTPRYLIKTRGQQVTLSCSPISGHRSVSWYQQTPGQGLQFLFEYFSETQRNKGNFPGRFSGRQFSNSRSEMNVSTLELGDSALYLCASSLESANYGYTFGSGTRLTVV.

This rearrangement joins TRBV5-1 to TRBJ2-3; 13 bases line up with TRBD2. CDR1 is SGHRS and CDR2 is YFSETQ in the germline V gene. V was clipped by 6 bases and J by 9 bases; unmatched bases: 10. The CDR3 loop spans 15 amino acids. CDR3 protein: CASTPGTSGTNTQYF. The CDR3 coding sequence is TGCGCCAGCACACCCGGGACTAGCGGGACCAACACGCAGTATTTT.

This clonotype was recorded many times. The V and J genes are TRBV19 and TRBJ2-1; no firm D call. CDR3 size: 11 residues. V dropped 9 bases and J dropped 5 bases, with 8 bases sitting between them. Germline CDR1 LNHDA, CDR2 SQIVND (reference sequence). CDR3 nucleotides: TGTGCCAGCAGCCGTGACAATGAGCAGTTCTTC. This translates into CASSRDNEQFF. Combining the CDR3 with reference TRBV19 and TRBJ2-1 gives the whole variable domain DGGITQSPKYLFRKEGQNVTLSCEQNLNHDAMYWYRQDPGQGLRLIYYSQIVNDFQKGDIAEGYSVSREKKESFPLTVTSAQKNPTAFYLCASSRDNEQFFGPGTRLTVL.

This clonotype was seen more than once but under ten times. The rearrangement joins TRBV20-1 to TRBJ1-5, with TRBD1 identical over 7 bases. Germline CDR1 is DFQATT and CDR2 is SNEGSKA (reference sequence). The junction had 9 bases not matched to a gene; V was cut back by 5 bases and J by 2 bases. The CDR3 length is 15 residues. The CDR3 here is CSAFRQGRGNQPQHF. The CDR3, as DNA: TGCAGTGCTTTCCGACAGGGTCGGGGCAATCAGCCCCAGCATTTT.

V gene TRBV4-1 combines with J gene TRBJ2-3, with TRBD2 as a possible D gene (6 bases). The CDR3 is made up of 14 amino acids. In germline, CDR1 is MGHRA, CDR2 YSYEKL. Trimming left V 6 bases short and J 4 bases short, with 14 bases between. The CDR3 loop reads CASRPQGGADTQYF. DNA of the CDR3: TGCGCCAGCAGACCTCAGGGAGGAGCAGATACGCAGTATTTT.

This sequence joins TRBV20-1 and TRBJ2-1; D is perhaps TRBD2 (5 bases). This CDR3 spans 16 amino acids. Germline V gives CDR1 DFQATT, CDR2 SNEGSKA (reference sequence). V lost 0 bases and J lost 6, with 18 bases in between. The CDR3 DNA is TGCAGTGCTAGAGATTGGGTTTTAGGGAGTCTCAATGAGCAGTTCTTC. Amino acid sequence: CSARDWVLGSLNEQFF.

This clonotype was seen a handful of times. The rearrangement joins TRBV4-2 to TRBJ2-3; TRBD2 aligns across 11 bases. Germline V lookup: CDR1 LGHNA, CDR2 YNFKEQ. The CDR3 is 17 amino acids. V shed 0 bases, J shed 8 bases, and the junction held 10 bases outside the gene matches. The CDR3 sequence: CASSQDTSGSSVPTQYF. CDR3 bases: TGTGCCAGCAGCCAAGATACTAGCGGGAGCTCGGTGCCTACGCAGTATTTT.

V usage is TRBV28 and J usage is TRBJ2-7; D perhaps matches TRBD1 (6 bases). Looked up from germline, CDR1 is MDHEN and CDR2 is SYDVKM. The ends were cut back, 7 bases at V and 4 bases at J, with 14 bases in the middle. The CDR3 has 13 residues. CDR3 in DNA: TGTGCCAGCATGGGGGCTAGCTGGTACGAGCAGTACTTC. Residues: CASMGASWYEQYF.

The J gene is TRBJ2-5, the V gene TRBV2, with 7 bases that match TRBD2. Germline V gene lookup returns CDR1 SNHLY and CDR2 FYNNEI. V was pared by 8 bases and J by 5 bases, with 17 bases of the junction left unmatched. This CDR3 spans 16 amino acids. CDR3 sequence (DNA): TGTGCCAGCGACGGACTAGATATGTCGCTGATGGAGACCCAGTACTTC. It encodes CASDGLDMSLMETQYF.

The sample holds a few counts of this clonotype. This chain connects TRBV9 to TRBJ2-7; possibly TRBD2 for D (7 bases). V lost 0 bases to trimming and J lost 4 bases, with 14 bases between them. Germline CDR1 SGDLS, CDR2 YYNGEE. The CDR3 spans 15 residues. CDR3: CASSVGASGTYEQYF. In DNA form, the CDR3 reads TGTGCCAGCAGCGTAGGGGCGAGCGGGACATACGAGCAGTACTTC.

The sample holds many counts of this clonotype. This chain uses TRBV5-1 with TRBJ1-6; maybe TRBD1 (6 bases). Trimming left V 1 base short and J 5 bases short, with 10 bases between. Germline lookup yields CDR1 SGHRS and CDR2 YFSETQ. CDR3 length: 15 residues. CDR3 residues: CASSLLGGDNSPLHF. CDR3 nucleotide sequence: TGCGCCAGCAGCTTGTTGGGGGGCGATAATTCACCCCTCCACTTT.

This clonotype was seen only a few times. The chain links TRBV24-1 to TRBJ1-2; the D is unclear. Germline V gives CDR1 KGHDR, CDR2 SFDVKD. Trimming cost V 5 bases and J 7 bases, with 13 bases left between them. This CDR3 has 13 residues. The chain's CDR3 is CATSVSSAGGYTF. CDR3 nucleotides: TGTGCCACCAGTGTTTCTTCGGCAGGTGGCTACACCTTC.

J is TRBJ2-1 and V is TRBV4-2; D is undetermined. The CDR3 is made up of 13 amino acids. Trimming stripped 1 base from V and 4 bases from J, with 5 bases between. CDR1 and CDR2 from the germline V gene are LGHNA and YNFKEQ. CDR3 DNA: TGTGCCAGCAGCCAAGTGGGGTACAATGAGCAGTTCTTC. As protein: CASSQVGYNEQFF.

This clonotype was seen more than once but under ten times. The gene calls are TRBV7-2 and TRBJ2-6, with D hard to call. CDR1 is SGHTA and CDR2 is FQGNSA in the germline V gene. V lost 4 bases to trimming and J lost 3 bases, with 10 bases between them. The CDR3 runs 15 residues. The CDR3 region is CASSSKGNGANVLTF. The CDR3 nucleotides are TGTGCCAGCAGCTCTAAGGGAAATGGGGCCAACGTCCTGACTTTC.

Points on this clonotype: The junction shows a germline mismatch at one end, possibly a read error. This chain links TRBV12-3 or TRBV12-4 with TRBJ2-5; D is unclear. The CDR3 totals 16 residues. The CDR3 DNA reads TGTGCCAGCAGTAGGTTTGCCGTAGGCCAGGAAGAGAACCAGTACTTC. This encodes CASSRFAVGQEENQYF.

This clonotype was observed a handful of times. The V and J genes are TRBV6-5 and TRBJ2-7; weak D call: TRBD2 (6 bases). CDR1 and CDR2 from the germline V gene are MNHEY and SVGAGI. Deletions cut 6 bases from V and 4 bases from J, with 10 bases between. This CDR3 has 12 residues. This CDR3 is CASRAGKYEQYF. CDR3 in DNA: TGTGCCAGCAGGGCGGGGAAATACGAGCAGTACTTC.

This rearrangement joins TRBV19 to TRBJ2-7; 11 positions agree with TRBD1. V shed 3 bases, J shed 7 bases, and the junction held 8 bases outside the gene matches. The CDR3 is 15 amino acids. Germline CDR1 reads LNHDA; CDR2 reads SQIVND (reference sequence). Written as DNA, the CDR3 is TGTGCCAGTAGTATCGGACAGGGGGCGCTTCTGGAGCAGTACTTC. Its protein is CASSIGQGALLEQYF.

This clonotype has just a few counts. V usage is TRBV20-1 and J usage is TRBJ1-1; TRBD1 might be the D (5 bases). V was shortened by 0 bases and J by 1 base, with 12 bases between the two germline ends. Germline CDR1 and CDR2: DFQATT and SNEGSKA (reference sequence). This CDR3 contains 15 residues. The DNA for the CDR3 is TGCAGTGCTAGAGATCCGAGGACACAGAACACTGAAGCTTTCTTT. Amino acids: CSARDPRTQNTEAFF.

The rearrangement uses TRBV6-2 or TRBV6-3 and TRBJ1-1; no clear D gene. The V gene lost 6 bases and the J gene lost 4 bases, with 15 bases spanning the gap. Germline CDR1 is MNHEY and CDR2 is SVGEGT. This CDR3 is built from 14 residues. The CDR3 bases are TGTGCCAGCAGGTACGGGAGGGCAGGCACTGAAGCTTTCTTT. Residues: CASRYGRAGTEAFF.

The chain joins TRBV6-2 or TRBV6-3 to TRBJ1-1; D is uncertain. The V end lost 8 bases, the J end lost 6 bases, and 7 bases lay between the germline ends. The CDR3 covers 10 residues. Germline CDR1 and CDR2: MNHEY and SVGEGT. This chain's CDR3 is CASGWAEAFF. In DNA form, the CDR3 reads TGTGCCAGCGGGTGGGCTGAAGCTTTCTTT.

The chain is built from TRBV5-1 and TRBJ1-1; the match to TRBD1 covers 8 bases. CDR1 is SGHRS, CDR2 YFSETQ, per germline. There are 14 residues in the CDR3. The V and J ends lost 5 bases and 3 bases, in that order; junction bases with no gene match: 6. CDR3 region: CASRLQGADTEAFF. CDR3 coding DNA: TGCGCCAGCAGGCTGCAGGGGGCCGACACTGAAGCTTTCTTT.

The chain uses TRBV1 and TRBJ2-7; no DNA check was done on the table's D call, TRBD2. TRBV1 counts as a pseudogene. This CDR3 contains 16 residues. CDR3 amino acids: CTSSGQVSGLSYEQYF. The DNA for the CDR3 is TGCACCAGCAGCGGTCAGGTGAGCGGCCTATCCTACGAGCAGTACTTC.

This clonotype showed up many times. The chain is built from TRBV20-1 and TRBJ2-4, with a tentative D call TRBD1 (6 bases). The CDR3 sequence is 15 residues long. The V gene lost 6 bases and the J gene lost 8 bases, with 23 bases spanning the gap. Germline V CDR1 and CDR2: DFQATT, SNEGSKA (reference sequence). This chain's CDR3 is CSAPQTTGLSDIQYF. As DNA, the CDR3 is TGCAGTGCCCCCCAAACCACAGGGCTCTCGGACATTCAGTACTTC.

The chain's CDR3 is CSAAPGGELFF. Written as DNA, the CDR3 is TGCAGTGCCGCCCCAGGTGGGGAGCTGTTTTTT. The chain carries TRBV20-1 and TRBJ2-2; no reliable D call. The CDR3 contains 11 residues. V lost 6 bases and J 8 bases, leaving 10 bases between the germline ends. CDR1 DFQATT and CDR2 SNEGSKA come from the germline V gene (reference sequence).